This TCR beta chain was retrieved from a study of blood T cell repertoires in COVID-19. The data were produced by immunoSEQ multiplex PCR, yet TCRdb's version contains in-frame clones alone and is incomplete. The table shows hundreds of thousands of clones, with about nine tenths occurring only once. In germline, CDR1 is MNHEY, CDR2 SVGEGT. The CDR3 runs to 16 residues. V was pared by 0 bases and J by 3 bases, with 14 bases between. This chain uses TRBV6-2 or TRBV6-3 with TRBJ1-2; D is ambiguous. This receptor was obtained from a man aged 40-49 years who had recovered from COVID-19. Sequences were obtained from PBMCs or T cells enriched from blood (not recorded which). The CDR3 DNA reads as TGTGCCAGCAGTTACTCGAGAGGGAGTGGTTACTATGGCTACACCTTC. This encodes CASSYSRGSGYYGYTF.